A selection of T cell receptor beta chains follows, all from one sample in a study of chemoradiotherapy in HPV16-positive cancers. The repertoire was sequenced with immunoSEQ multiplex PCR; TCRdb's copy has only in-frame clones and lacks some. The sample holds approximately 6,000 clones, almost 90% seen once. The sample consisted of blood, taken from a patient who underwent chemoradiotherapy. These receptor sequences come from a human donor with HPV-associated anogenital cancer. Both conserved end residues are part of each CDR3. A D gene is named only where the DNA matches it firmly. Size values are once, few and many counts, or a class for expanded clones, and some rows have none.

J,D,size,V,DNA,CDR3
TRBJ1-2,TRBD1,NA,TRBV18,TGTGCCAGCTCACAGGGACAGGGGACGTCCGTCGACGGCTACACCTTC,CASSQGQGTSVDGYTF
TRBJ2-1,TRBD2,NA,TRBV19,TGTGCCAGTAGTATGAGGGGAGGGGTCTACAATGAGCAGTTCTTC,CASSMRGGVYNEQFF
TRBJ2-7,TRBD1,NA,TRBV2,TGTGCCAGCACCCTGACAGGGTTTGGCGAGCAGTACTTC,CASTLTGFGEQYF
TRBJ2-7,NA,once,TRBV7-9,TGTGCCAGCAGCCAAGAGGCGCTTTACGAGCAGTACTTC,CASSQEALYEQYF
TRBJ2-2,NA,few,TRBV27,TGTGCCACCAGGCGTGTCGGCGGTGCCGGGGAGCTGTTTTTT,CATRRVGGAGELFF
TRBJ2-7,NA,NA,TRBV30,TGTGCCTGGAGACCCCTGCTCGGCTACGAGCAGTACTTC,CAWRPLLGYEQYF
TRBJ1-1,NA,NA,TRBV7-6,TGTGCCAGCAGCTTGCAGGGTGGGAGCACTGAAGCTTTCTTT,CASSLQGGSTEAFF
TRBJ1-3,NA,NA,TRBV18,TGTGCCAGCTCACCCTCGGGGGTCTCTGGAAACACCATATATTTT,CASSPSGVSGNTIYF
TRBJ2-1,NA,NA,TRBV7-9,TGTGCCAGCAGCTTAGTTGGTGGGACCCATTTTGAGCAGTTCTTC,CASSLVGGTHFEQFF
TRBJ1-1,TRBD1,NA,TRBV28,TGTGCCAGCAGCGTGACAGGGACTGAAGCTTTCTTT,CASSVTGTEAFF
TRBJ2-1,NA,NA,TRBV12-2,TGTGCAAGCTCCGCCCGCAGCACGGGTGAGCAGTTCTTC,CASSARSTGEQFF
TRBJ2-3,TRBD2,NA,TRBV6-4,TGTGCCAGCAGTGAGCCCCGACGGGAGGTATTAAGCACAGATACGCAGTATTTT,CASSEPRREVLSTDTQYF
TRBJ2-5,NA,few,TRBV7-3,TGTGCCAGCAGCCCGGACAGATCGGGGACCCAGTACTTC,CASSPDRSGTQYF
TRBJ2-3,NA,NA,TRBV11-2,TGTGCCAGCAGCATAACTCAGAGCTCTAGCACAGATACGCAGTATTTT,CASSITQSSSTDTQYF
TRBJ2-3,TRBD2,NA,TRBV5-6,TGTGCCAGCAGCTTGGAAAGAGGACTAGTTGAGCAGTATTTT,CASSLERGLVEQYF
TRBJ1-1,NA,NA,TRBV6-1,TGTGCCAGCAGTGAAGAGGAAGGGTCGGTCACTGAAGCTTTCTTT,CASSEEEGSVTEAFF
TRBJ2-7,TRBD1,NA,TRBV19,TGTGCCAGTAGCCGAGATGCGGGACAGGGCGGCTACGAGCAGTACTTC,CASSRDAGQGGYEQYF
TRBJ2-7,TRBD1,NA,TRBV29-1,TGCAGCGGGCTTGCGGGACAGGGTACCTACGAGCAGTACTTC,CSGLAGQGTYEQYF
TRBJ1-1,NA,NA,TRBV2,TGTGCCAGCAGGAGTACTGAAGCTTTCTTT,CASRSTEAFF
TRBJ2-5,NA,NA,TRBV30,TGTGCCTGGAGAGACTCGGGGATAGAGACCCAGTACTTC,CAWRDSGIETQYF
TRBJ1-1,NA,NA,TRBV10-3,TGTGCCATCAGTGAGTCGGGGGGCACTGAAGCTTTCTTT,CAISESGGTEAFF
TRBJ2-7,NA,NA,TRBV10-3,TGTGCCATCAGTGAGTCAGGAAGGGTTTACGAGCAGTACTTC,CAISESGRVYEQYF
TRBJ1-2,NA,NA,TRBV5-1,TGCGCCAGCAGCTTGGCCCTTGGGGGTCTTAACTATGGCTACACCTTC,CASSLALGGLNYGYTF
TRBJ2-3,NA,NA,TRBV9,TGTGCCAGCAGCCCCCGAGGCCAGCTCACAGATACGCAGTATTTT,CASSPRGQLTDTQYF
TRBJ2-3,NA,NA,TRBV6-6,TGTGCCAGCAGAACGAGGAGTTTCACAGATACGCAGTATTTT,CASRTRSFTDTQYF
TRBJ1-2,NA,NA,TRBV5-8,TGTGCCAGCAGCCGGGGGCAGGGCTATGGCTACACCTTC,CASSRGQGYGYTF
TRBJ1-5,TRBD1,few,TRBV6-4,TGTGCCAGCAGCCAAATGCACAGGGGGGTTCAGCCCCAGCATTTT,CASSQMHRGVQPQHF
TRBJ2-7,NA,NA,TRBV19,TGTGCCAGTACCCCAGGGGCTAGCTCTGGCGAGCAGTACTTC,CASTPGASSGEQYF
TRBJ2-2,NA,NA,TRBV5-1,TGCGCCAGCAGCTTGGCCGACAGAAACACCGGGGAGCTGTTTTTT,CASSLADRNTGELFF
TRBJ2-1,NA,NA,TRBV18,TGTGCCAGCTCACCATCAGCAATAACTGAGCAGTTCTTC,CASSPSAITEQFF
TRBJ1-2,NA,NA,TRBV11-2,TGTGCCAGCAGCTTAGCAAGGTCCTATGGCTACACCTTC,CASSLARSYGYTF
TRBJ2-3,TRBD2,NA,TRBV10-3,TGTGCCATCACCCAGGGACTAGGAGGCGCAGATACGCAGTATTTT,CAITQGLGGADTQYF
TRBJ2-7,TRBD1,NA,TRBV6-1,TGTGCCAGCAGTGAAGCGCAGGGGGCGGGGTACGAGCAGTACTTC,CASSEAQGAGYEQYF
TRBJ2-7,NA,NA,TRBV7-2,TGTGCCAGCAGCCCTGGACGTGGAGGGGTTTACGAGCAGTACTTC,CASSPGRGGVYEQYF
TRBJ1-2,NA,NA,TRBV13,TGTGCCAGCAGCTTTCGGCAATTCTATGGCTACACCTTC,CASSFRQFYGYTF
TRBJ2-7,NA,once,TRBV19,TGTGCCAGTAGGGCAGGGGCCCGTGACGAGCAGTACTTC,CASRAGARDEQYF
TRBJ2-7,TRBD1,few,TRBV5-1,TGCGCCAGCAGCATGTCCCGGGACAGCTACGAGCAGTACTTC,CASSMSRDSYEQYF
TRBJ2-5,NA,NA,TRBV18,TGTGCCAGCTCACCACAAAGAACAGGGCGACAAGAGACCCAGTACTTC,CASSPQRTGRQETQYF
TRBJ2-7,NA,NA,TRBV7-6,TGTGCCAGCAGCCCCCCGGGGGCAACCTACGAGCAGTACTTC,CASSPPGATYEQYF
TRBJ2-3,NA,NA,TRBV5-4,TGTGCCAGCAGCAACGGTAGGGGGAGGGCCATGGATACGCAGTATTTT,CASSNGRGRAMDTQYF
TRBJ1-3,NA,NA,TRBV7-2,TGTGCCAGCAGCGATCAGGGGAGCTCTGGAAACACCATATATTTT,CASSDQGSSGNTIYF
TRBJ2-2,NA,NA,TRBV7-6,TGTGCCAGCAGCTTAGGGGGGCGGACCGCCGGGGAGCTGTTTTTT,CASSLGGRTAGELFF
TRBJ1-2,NA,once,TRBV29-1,TGCAGCGTACCTCGGAAGGATCACTTCTATGGCTACACCTTC,CSVPRKDHFYGYTF
TRBJ2-1,NA,NA,TRBV5-1,TGCGCCAGCAGCTTGGGAGTCGGGAATGAGCAGTTCTTC,CASSLGVGNEQFF
TRBJ1-5,TRBD1,few,TRBV19,TGTGCCAGTAGTTTTACAGGGGACGATCAGCCCCAGCATTTT,CASSFTGDDQPQHF
TRBJ2-1,TRBD2,NA,TRBV5-1,TGCGCCAGCAGCCCTGGGACTAGCGGGAGTGGGGACAGTGAGCAGTTCTTC,CASSPGTSGSGDSEQFF
TRBJ1-6,NA,few,TRBV9,TGTGCCAGCAGCAGGGGGTTGTGGAATTCACCCCTCCACTTT,CASSRGLWNSPLHF